These 26 T cell receptor beta chains share one sample of origin, sequenced in a study of T cell responses to AZD1222 COVID-19 vaccine. Repertoires were generated with immunoSEQ multiplex PCR, while TCRdb's copy carries only in-frame clones and drops some. The sample holds 100,000 or so clones; roughly nine tenths are singletons and the top ten take approximately 1.2%. The sequenced sample was peripheral blood, obtained on day 0 of AZD1222 vaccination. These receptors originate from an adult in good health.

This clone showed up just a few times. The chain links TRBV20-1 to TRBJ2-3; D possibly corresponds to TRBD2 (6 bases). V shed 4 bases and J shed 6 bases, with 8 bases lying between them. This CDR3 is 11 amino acids long. CDR1 and CDR2 (germline): DFQATT, SNEGSKA (reference sequence). The CDR3: CSAKDYDTQYF. The CDR3 DNA sequence: TGCAGTGCTAAGGACTACGATACGCAGTATTTT.

This chain connects TRBV30 to TRBJ2-1; 7 nucleotides match TRBD2. This CDR3 spans 13 amino acids. Germline lookup yields CDR1 GTSNPN and CDR2 SVGIG (reference sequence). With V trimmed by 2 bases and J by 15 bases, 13 bases remained unmatched. The CDR3 region is CAWSPGEGRLAFF. The CDR3, as DNA: TGTGCCTGGAGTCCCGGGGAGGGAAGACTAGCGTTCTTC.

CDR3 DNA: TGTGCCAGCAGCTGGACAGGGGACTATGGCTACACCTTC. It yields the protein CASSWTGDYGYTF. The chain couples TRBV5-6 to TRBJ1-2; TRBD1 matches at 9 bases. CDR1 and CDR2 from the germline V gene are SGHDT and YYEEEE. The CDR3 covers 13 residues. V shed 3 bases and J 3 bases; nucleotides not matched to a gene: 0. The full variable domain, its missing parts supplied by reference TRBV5-6 and TRBJ1-2, is DAGVTQSPTHLIKTRGQQVTLRCSPKSGHDTVSWYQQALGQGPQFIFQYYEEEERQRGNFPDRFSGHQFPNYSSELNVNALLLGDSALYLCASSWTGDYGYTFGSGTRLTVV.

The chain employs TRBV19 and TRBJ1-1; D is possibly TRBD1 (6 bases). V dropped 5 bases and J dropped 3 bases, with 10 bases sitting between them. Germline V gene sequence: CDR1 LNHDA, CDR2 SQIVND (reference sequence). This CDR3 is 13 amino acids long. The CDR3 here is CASSWEGDTEAFF. The CDR3 DNA is TGTGCCAGTAGTTGGGAGGGGGACACTGAAGCTTTCTTT.

This clone occurred a few times. CDR3 sequence: CASTYSRDGRYGYTF. The CDR3 DNA reads as TGTGCCAGCACATACTCCCGGGACGGACGATATGGCTACACCTTC. This chain uses TRBV3-1 (or the pseudogene TRBV3-2) with TRBJ1-2, with D tentatively TRBD1 (5 bases). The germline V gene has CDR1 LGHDT and CDR2 YNNKEL (reference sequence). CDR3 length: 15 residues. The ends were cut back, 7 bases at V and 5 bases at J, with 20 bases in the middle.

This clone came up once. The chain recombines TRBV7-9 with TRBJ2-7; TRBD1 is a possible D gene (5 bases). Looked up from germline, CDR1 is SEHNR and CDR2 is FQNEAQ (reference sequence). V lost 5 bases to trimming and J lost 2 bases, with 10 bases between them. This CDR3 is 13 amino acids long. In nucleotides, the CDR3 is TGTGCCAGCAGCCGATGGACAACCTACGAGCAGTACTTC. This sequence encodes CASSRWTTYEQYF.

The V gene is TRBV11-2, the J gene TRBJ1-2; D is perhaps TRBD1 (5 bases). The length of the CDR3 is 13 residues. V gave up 6 bases and J gave up 6 bases, with 14 bases separating them. Germline V CDR1 and CDR2: SGHAT, FQNNGV. CDR3 DNA: TGTGCCAGCAGGAGGGGCGGCTCGAATGGCTACACCTTC. This codes for CASRRGGSNGYTF.

This clone was observed once. V and J are TRBV7-6 and TRBJ2-3; perhaps TRBD1 as D (6 bases). The V end lost 1 base, the J end lost 0 bases, and 11 bases lay between the germline ends. The length of the CDR3 is 16 residues. Germline CDR1 and CDR2: SGHVS and FNYEAQ. The CDR3 spells CASSLDRQASTDTQYF. Written as DNA, the CDR3 is TGTGCCAGCAGCTTAGATCGACAGGCTAGCACAGATACGCAGTATTTT.

CDR3 sequence (DNA): TGTGCCAGCAGCTTGGGGAGGACAGGCCTTAATTCACCCCTCCACTTT. As protein: CASSLGRTGLNSPLHF. V usage is TRBV7-2 and J usage is TRBJ1-6, with TRBD1 matching 7 bases. V was pared by 3 bases and J by 6 bases, with 8 bases of the junction left unmatched. Germline assignment: CDR1 SGHTA and CDR2 FQGNSA. The CDR3 totals 16 residues.

The genes are TRBV5-4 and TRBJ1-4, with a tentative D call TRBD1 (5 bases). Trimming pared 4 bases from V and 6 bases from J, leaving 16 bases between. Germline CDR1 reads SGHNT; CDR2 reads YYREEE (reference sequence). CDR3 size: 15 residues. The CDR3 here is CASSPGPSGDEKLFF. CDR3 nucleotide sequence: TGTGCCAGCAGCCCGGGACCATCAGGCGATGAAAAACTGTTTTTT.

This chain links TRBV6-1 with TRBJ1-4; maybe TRBD1 (5 bases). From germline, CDR1 is MNHNS and CDR2 SASEGT. The CDR3 consists of 14 residues. Trimming left V 0 bases short and J 7 bases short, with 9 bases between. CDR3 bases: TGTGCCAGCAGTGAAGCTTTCGGGGGTGAAAAACTGTTTTTT. Translating it yields CASSEAFGGEKLFF.

The chain carries TRBV2 and TRBJ2-1, with a possible D match to TRBD1 (6 bases). Germline V lookup: CDR1 SNHLY, CDR2 FYNNEI. The CDR3 covers 15 residues. Trimming pared 4 bases from V and 8 bases from J, leaving 18 bases between. The CDR3 loop is CASSAGTTFKDEQFF. CDR3 sequence (DNA): TGTGCCAGCAGTGCGGGGACAACCTTCAAGGATGAGCAGTTCTTC.

The rearrangement uses TRBV10-3 and TRBJ1-6; D possibly corresponds to TRBD1 (5 bases). The CDR3 sequence is 17 residues long. Germline V lookup: CDR1 ENHRY, CDR2 SYGVKD. The V gene lost 0 bases and the J gene lost 5 bases, with 14 bases spanning the gap. The CDR3 DNA follows: TGTGCCATCAGTGAGTCGGGACCGCGCGGTAATAATTCACCCCTCCACTTT. Translating gives CAISESGPRGNNSPLHF.

The chain joins TRBV19 to TRBJ1-6; 10 bases are a match to TRBD1. Germline V gene data show CDR1 as LNHDA and CDR2 as SQIVND (reference sequence). V was clipped by 3 bases and J by 7 bases; unmatched bases: 0. The CDR3 consists of 14 residues. The CDR3 bases are TGTGCCAGTAGTATGGGACAGGGGAATTCACCCCTCCACTTT. Its translation: CASSMGQGNSPLHF.

The rearrangement links TRBV2 to TRBJ1-2, with TRBD1 identical over 7 bases. The CDR3 is 13 residues long. Germline loops: CDR1 SNHLY, CDR2 FYNNEI. J gave up 3 bases and V 5 bases, and 3 bases lay outside the gene matches. CDR3 amino acids: CASSPDRDYGYTF. Here the CDR3 DNA reads TGTGCCAGCAGTCCCGACAGGGACTATGGCTACACCTTC.

This chain connects TRBV2 to TRBJ2-3; no definite D call. V lost 7 bases and J 10 bases, leaving 12 bases between the germline ends. The CDR3 is 11 residues long. The V gene's germline CDR1 is SNHLY and CDR2 FYNNEI. The CDR3 nucleotides read TGTGCCAGCATAGGAACTCAAGCGCAGTATTTT. Translation gives CASIGTQAQYF.

The gene calls are TRBV5-1 and TRBJ1-1; D is undetermined. Trimming cost V 0 bases and J 0 bases, with 12 bases left between them. Germline CDR1 is SGHRS and CDR2 is YFSETQ. This CDR3 contains 16 residues. The CDR3 nucleotides are TGCGCCAGCAGCTTGGATGCAGACCGTATGAACACTGAAGCTTTCTTT. Translation: CASSLDADRMNTEAFF.

This clone was counted once. The genes are TRBV3-1 (or the pseudogene TRBV3-2) and TRBJ1-2; no reliable D call. The CDR3 runs to 15 residues. V was shortened by 1 base and J by 4 bases, with 13 bases between the two germline ends. From germline, CDR1 is LGHDT and CDR2 YNNKEL (reference sequence). The DNA for the CDR3 is TGTGCCAGCAGCCAAGCTTATACAGACTTCTATGGCTACACCTTC. It is translated as CASSQAYTDFYGYTF.

A note on this clone: The same CDR3 also results from other DNA sequences found in this sample. The DNA of the CDR3 is TGTGCCAGCCTCCGGGAAGTGAACACTGAAGCTTTCTTT. It translates to CASLREVNTEAFF. V is TRBV2 and J is TRBJ1-1, with unresolved D. CDR1 and CDR2 (germline): SNHLY, FYNNEI. The CDR3 sequence is 13 residues long. Trimming removed 8 bases from V and 0 bases from J, with 10 bases in between.

The J gene is TRBJ2-1, the V gene TRBV29-1, with D uncertain. From germline, CDR1 is SQVTM and CDR2 ANQGSEA. This CDR3 has 12 residues. V was shortened by 0 bases and J by 10 bases, with 10 bases between the two germline ends. CDR3 DNA sequence: TGCAGCGTTGAAGAAAGACCCCCCGAGCAGTTCTTC. Translated: CSVEERPPEQFF.

The chain recombines TRBV28 with TRBJ1-2; D call uncertain. The CDR3 sequence is 12 residues long. V lost 3 bases, J lost 5 bases, and 7 bases lay in between. CDR1 and CDR2 (germline): MDHEN, SYDVKM. The CDR3 DNA reads as TGTGCCAGCAGTTTTGCGGGGTATGGCTACACCTTC. Translated: CASSFAGYGYTF.

The gene calls are TRBV3-1 (or the pseudogene TRBV3-2) and TRBJ2-1; TRBD2 matches 10 bases. Per germline, CDR1 LGHDT and CDR2 YNNKEL (reference sequence). V gave up 6 bases and J gave up 8 bases; unmatched junction bases: 10. The CDR3 spans 15 residues. This CDR3 reads CASSPASGGGDEQFF. In nucleotides, the CDR3 is TGTGCCAGCAGTCCCGCTAGCGGGGGAGGAGATGAGCAGTTCTTC.

This clone showed up just once. This rearrangement joins TRBV28 to TRBJ1-2, with a possible D match to TRBD1 (6 bases). V was shortened by 6 bases and J by 1 base, with 9 bases between the two germline ends. CDR1 and CDR2 from the germline V gene are MDHEN and SYDVKM. The CDR3 is made up of 13 amino acids. DNA for the CDR3: TGTGCCAGCAGCCGGGACAATAACTATGGCTACACCTTC. Translation: CASSRDNNYGYTF.

The sample holds one count of this clone. The chain recombines TRBV18 with TRBJ1-1; D might be TRBD1 (6 bases). This CDR3 has 15 amino acids. CDR1 and CDR2 (germline): KGHSH, LQKENI. V lost 2 bases, J lost 5 bases, and 15 bases lay in between. CDR3 sequence (DNA): TGTGCCAGCTCACCAAACCGGGGGGGGCTGACTGAAGCTTTCTTT. Translated: CASSPNRGGLTEAFF. The whole variable domain, remainder taken from reference TRBV18 and TRBJ1-1, is NAGVMQNPRHLVRRRGQEARLRCSPMKGHSHVYWYRQLPEEGLKFMVYLQKENIIDESGMPKERFSAEFPKEGPSILRIQQVVRGDSAAYFCASSPNRGGLTEAFFGQGTRLTVV.

This clone was seen once. This sequence joins TRBV4-1 and TRBJ1-5; D unresolved. The CDR3 has 15 residues. Germline lookup yields CDR1 MGHRA and CDR2 YSYEKL. Trimming took off 0 bases at V and 6 bases at J, with 12 bases between the two ends. The chain's CDR3 is CASSQDGHSSQPQHF. In DNA, the CDR3 is TGCGCCAGCAGCCAAGATGGTCACTCAAGTCAGCCCCAGCATTTT.

The V call is TRBV10-3, the J call TRBJ1-6; D is ambiguous. The V gene's germline CDR1 is ENHRY and CDR2 SYGVKD. V lost 0 bases, J lost 9 bases, and 12 bases lay in between. The CDR3 length is 15 residues. The DNA of the CDR3 is TGTGCCATCAGTGAGTCACAAGGGCTAGTTTCACCCCTCCACTTT. Translated, it gives CAISESQGLVSPLHF.